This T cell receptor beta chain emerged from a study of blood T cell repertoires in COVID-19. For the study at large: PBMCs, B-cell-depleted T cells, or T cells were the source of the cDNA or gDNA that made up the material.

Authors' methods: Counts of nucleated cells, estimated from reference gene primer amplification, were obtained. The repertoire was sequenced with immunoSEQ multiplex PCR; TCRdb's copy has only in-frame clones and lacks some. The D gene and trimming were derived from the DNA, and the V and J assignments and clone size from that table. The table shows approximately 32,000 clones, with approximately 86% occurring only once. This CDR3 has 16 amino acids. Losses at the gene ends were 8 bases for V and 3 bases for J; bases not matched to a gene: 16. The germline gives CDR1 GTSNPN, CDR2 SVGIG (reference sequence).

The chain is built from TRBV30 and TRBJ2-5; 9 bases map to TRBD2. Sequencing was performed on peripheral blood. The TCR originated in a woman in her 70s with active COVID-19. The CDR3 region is CAGRYGGGEGKETQYF. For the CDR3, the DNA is TGTGCCGGCCGCTACGGCGGGGGGGAGGGAAAAGAGACCCAGTACTTC.